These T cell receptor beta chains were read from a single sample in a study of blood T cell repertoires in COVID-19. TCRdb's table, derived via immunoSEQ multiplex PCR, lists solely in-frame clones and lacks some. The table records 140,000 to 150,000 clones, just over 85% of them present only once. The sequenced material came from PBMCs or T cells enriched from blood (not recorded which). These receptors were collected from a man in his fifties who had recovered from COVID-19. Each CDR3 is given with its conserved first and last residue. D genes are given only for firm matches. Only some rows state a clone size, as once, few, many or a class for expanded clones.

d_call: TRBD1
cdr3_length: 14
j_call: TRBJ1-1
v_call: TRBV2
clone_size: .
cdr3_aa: CASSEQGRNTEAFF
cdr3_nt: TGTGCCAGCAGCGAACAGGGGAGGAACACTGAAGCTTTCTTT

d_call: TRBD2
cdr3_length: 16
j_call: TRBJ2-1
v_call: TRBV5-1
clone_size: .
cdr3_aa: CASSFLAGVMDGEQFF
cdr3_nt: TGCGCCAGCAGCTTCTTAGCGGGAGTTATGGATGGTGAGCAGTTCTTC

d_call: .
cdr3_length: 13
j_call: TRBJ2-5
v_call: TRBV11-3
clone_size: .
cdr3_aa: CASSLDSQETQYF
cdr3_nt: TGTGCCAGCAGCTTAGACAGCCAAGAGACCCAGTACTTC

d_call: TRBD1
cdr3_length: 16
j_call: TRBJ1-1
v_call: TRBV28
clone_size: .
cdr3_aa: CASIPGQGLRNTEAFF
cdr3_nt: TGTGCCAGCATTCCGGGACAGGGCCTGCGGAACACTGAAGCTTTCTTT

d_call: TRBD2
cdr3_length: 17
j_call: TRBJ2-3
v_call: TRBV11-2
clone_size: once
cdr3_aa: CASSLELGSGGLDTQYF
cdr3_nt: TGTGCCAGCAGCTTAGAATTGGGTAGCGGGGGGCTGGATACGCAGTATTTT

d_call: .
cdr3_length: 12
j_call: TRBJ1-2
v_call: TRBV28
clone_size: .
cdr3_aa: CASRTTGYGYTF
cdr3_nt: TGTGCCAGCAGAACGACAGGCTATGGCTACACCTTC

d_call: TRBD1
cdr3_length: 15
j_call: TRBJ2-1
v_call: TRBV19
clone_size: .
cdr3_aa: CASSGKDRGLDEQFF
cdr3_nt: TGTGCCAGTAGTGGGAAGGACAGGGGGTTGGATGAGCAGTTCTTC

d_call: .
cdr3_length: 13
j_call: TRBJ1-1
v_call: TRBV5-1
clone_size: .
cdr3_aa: CASSAGQPTEAFF
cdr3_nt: TGCGCCAGCAGCGCAGGACAGCCCACTGAAGCTTTCTTT

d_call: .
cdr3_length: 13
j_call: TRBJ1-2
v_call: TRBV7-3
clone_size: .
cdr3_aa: CASSFQGYYGYTF
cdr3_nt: TGTGCCAGCAGCTTTCAGGGGTACTATGGCTACACCTTC

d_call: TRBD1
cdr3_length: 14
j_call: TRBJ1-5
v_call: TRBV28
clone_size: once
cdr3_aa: CASSSPGGNQPQHF
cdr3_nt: TGTGCCAGCAGTTCCCCAGGGGGAAATCAGCCCCAGCATTTT

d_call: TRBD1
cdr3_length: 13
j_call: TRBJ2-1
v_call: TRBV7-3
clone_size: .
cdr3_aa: CASSSGQDNEQFF
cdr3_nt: TGTGCCAGCAGCTCGGGACAGGACAATGAGCAGTTCTTC

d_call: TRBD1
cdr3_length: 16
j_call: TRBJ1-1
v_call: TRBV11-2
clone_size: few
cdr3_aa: CASSLSDRGPGGEAFF
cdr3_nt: TGTGCCAGCAGCTTGTCGGACAGGGGTCCGGGCGGTGAAGCTTTCTTT

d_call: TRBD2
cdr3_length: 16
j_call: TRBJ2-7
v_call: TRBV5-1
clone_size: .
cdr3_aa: CASSLGSGGPSYEQYF
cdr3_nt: TGCGCCAGCAGCTTGGGTTCGGGAGGGCCTTCCTACGAGCAGTACTTC

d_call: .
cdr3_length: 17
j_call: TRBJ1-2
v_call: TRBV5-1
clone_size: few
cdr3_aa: CASSLTAMEGRRNGYTF
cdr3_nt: TGCGCCAGCAGCCTTACGGCTATGGAGGGCCGAAGGAATGGCTACACCTTC

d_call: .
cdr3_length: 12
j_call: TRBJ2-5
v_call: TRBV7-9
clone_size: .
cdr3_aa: CASSSSKETQYF
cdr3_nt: TGTGCCAGCAGCTCTAGCAAGGAGACCCAGTACTTC

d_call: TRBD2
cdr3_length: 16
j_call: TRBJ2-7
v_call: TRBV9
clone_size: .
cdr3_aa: CASSESGSGSWYEQYF
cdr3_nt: TGTGCCAGCAGCGAGAGTGGTAGCGGGAGTTGGTACGAGCAGTACTTC

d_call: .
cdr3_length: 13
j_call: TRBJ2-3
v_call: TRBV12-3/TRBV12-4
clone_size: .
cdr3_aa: CASSFSSADTQYF
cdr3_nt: TGTGCCAGCAGTTTCTCGAGTGCAGATACGCAGTATTTT

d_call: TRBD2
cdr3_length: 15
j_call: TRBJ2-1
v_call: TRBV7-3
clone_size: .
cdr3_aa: CASSFSGREYNEQFF
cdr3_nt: TGTGCCAGCAGCTTTAGCGGGAGAGAATACAATGAGCAGTTCTTC

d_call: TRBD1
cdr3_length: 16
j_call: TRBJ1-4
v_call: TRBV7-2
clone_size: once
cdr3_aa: CASSLAKGASNEKLFF
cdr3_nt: TGTGCCAGCAGCTTAGCGAAGGGGGCGTCTAATGAAAAACTGTTTTTT

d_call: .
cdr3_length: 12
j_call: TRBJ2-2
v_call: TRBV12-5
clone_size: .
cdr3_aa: CASGQGFGELFF
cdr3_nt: TGTGCTAGTGGTCAGGGATTCGGGGAGCTGTTTTTT

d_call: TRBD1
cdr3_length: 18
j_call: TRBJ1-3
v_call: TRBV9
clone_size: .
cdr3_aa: CASSVRDRRGLSGNTIYF
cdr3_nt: TGTGCCAGCAGCGTCAGGGACAGGAGGGGCCTCTCTGGAAACACCATATATTTT

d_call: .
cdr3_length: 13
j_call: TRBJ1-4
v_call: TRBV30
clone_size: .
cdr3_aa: CAWSNRLNEKLFF
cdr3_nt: TGTGCCTGGAGTAATAGACTTAATGAAAAACTGTTTTTT

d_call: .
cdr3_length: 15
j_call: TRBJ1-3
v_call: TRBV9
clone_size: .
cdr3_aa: CASSPREGSGNTIYF
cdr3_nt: TGTGCCAGCAGCCCGCGGGAGGGCTCTGGAAACACCATATATTTT

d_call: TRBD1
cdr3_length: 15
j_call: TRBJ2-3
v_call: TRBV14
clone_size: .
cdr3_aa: CASSLIGGWADTQYF
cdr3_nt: TGTGCCAGCAGCCTCATAGGGGGCTGGGCAGATACGCAGTATTTT

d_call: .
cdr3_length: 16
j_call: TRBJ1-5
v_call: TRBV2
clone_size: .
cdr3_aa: CASSEDRRYSNQPQHF
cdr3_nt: TGTGCCAGCAGTGAAGACAGGCGGTATAGCAATCAGCCCCAGCATTTT

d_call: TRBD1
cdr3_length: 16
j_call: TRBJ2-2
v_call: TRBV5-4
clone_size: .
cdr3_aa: CASSPRWAGTVGELFF
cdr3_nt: TGTGCCAGCAGCCCCCGTTGGGCAGGGACAGTCGGGGAGCTGTTTTTT

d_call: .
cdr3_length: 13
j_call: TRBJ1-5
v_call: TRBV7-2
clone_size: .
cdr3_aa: CASNTGYDQPQHF
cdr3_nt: TGTGCCAGCAACACAGGGTACGATCAGCCCCAGCATTTT

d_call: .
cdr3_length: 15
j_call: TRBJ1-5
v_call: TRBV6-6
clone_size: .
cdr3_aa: CASSYNSGLGQPQHF
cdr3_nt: TGTGCCAGCAGCTACAATTCAGGGCTAGGTCAGCCCCAGCATTTT

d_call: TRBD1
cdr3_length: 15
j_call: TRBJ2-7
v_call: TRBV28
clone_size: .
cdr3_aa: CASSSTGTADYEQYF
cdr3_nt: TGTGCCAGCAGTTCTACCGGGACAGCAGACTACGAGCAGTACTTC

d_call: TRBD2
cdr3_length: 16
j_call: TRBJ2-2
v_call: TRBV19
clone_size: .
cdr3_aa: CASSWGGSGPVGELFF
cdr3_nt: TGTGCCAGTAGTTGGGGCGGGAGTGGTCCGGTCGGGGAGCTGTTTTTT

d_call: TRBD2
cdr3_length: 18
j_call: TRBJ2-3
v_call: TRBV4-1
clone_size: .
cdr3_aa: CASSQDVAGGPARDTQYF
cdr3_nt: TGCGCCAGCAGCCAAGATGTGGCGGGAGGACCGGCGCGAGATACGCAGTATTTT

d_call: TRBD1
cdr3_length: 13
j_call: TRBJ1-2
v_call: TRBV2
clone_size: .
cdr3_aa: CASRAGTEDRYTF
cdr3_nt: TGTGCCAGCAGGGCCGGGACAGAGGACCGCTACACCTTC

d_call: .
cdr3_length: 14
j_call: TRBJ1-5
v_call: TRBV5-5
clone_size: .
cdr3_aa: CASSLGYEWQPQHF
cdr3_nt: TGTGCCAGCAGCTTGGGTTACGAGTGGCAGCCCCAGCATTTT

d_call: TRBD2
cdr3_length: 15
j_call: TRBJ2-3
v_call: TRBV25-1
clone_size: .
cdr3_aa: CASSRSSGGLDTQYF
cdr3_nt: TGTGCCAGCAGTCGGTCTAGCGGGGGGTTAGATACGCAGTATTTT

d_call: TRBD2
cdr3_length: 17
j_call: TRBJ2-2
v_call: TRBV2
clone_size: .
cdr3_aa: CASRAKSGLVSTGELFF
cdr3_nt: TGTGCCAGCAGGGCAAAGAGCGGACTAGTTTCCACCGGGGAGCTGTTTTTT

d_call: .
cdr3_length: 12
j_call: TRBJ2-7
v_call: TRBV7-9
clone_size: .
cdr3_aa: CASSTTGYEQYF
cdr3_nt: TGTGCCAGCAGCACTACAGGGTACGAGCAGTACTTC

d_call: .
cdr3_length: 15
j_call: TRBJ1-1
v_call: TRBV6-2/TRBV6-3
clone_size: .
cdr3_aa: CASSPGRDTTYEAFF
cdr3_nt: TGTGCCAGCAGTCCGGGTAGGGACACAACTTATGAAGCTTTCTTT

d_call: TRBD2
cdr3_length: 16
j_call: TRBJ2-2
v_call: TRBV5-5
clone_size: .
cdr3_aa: CASSPLAGGDTGELFF
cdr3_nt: TGTGCCAGCAGCCCACTAGCGGGAGGGGACACCGGGGAGCTGTTTTTT

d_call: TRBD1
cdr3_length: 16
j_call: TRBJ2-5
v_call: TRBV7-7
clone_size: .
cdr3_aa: CASSQSGTGGRKTQYF
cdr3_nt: TGTGCCAGCAGCCAATCCGGGACAGGGGGCAGGAAGACCCAGTACTTC

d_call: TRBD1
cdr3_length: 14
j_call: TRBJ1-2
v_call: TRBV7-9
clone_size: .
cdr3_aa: CASSRGTAYGGYTF
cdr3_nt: TGTGCCAGCAGCCGAGGGACAGCATACGGGGGCTACACCTTC

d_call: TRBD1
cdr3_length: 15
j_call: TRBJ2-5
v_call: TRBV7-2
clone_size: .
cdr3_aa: CASSPRQGSQETQYF
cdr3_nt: TGTGCCAGCAGCCCCCGACAGGGCTCTCAAGAGACCCAGTACTTC

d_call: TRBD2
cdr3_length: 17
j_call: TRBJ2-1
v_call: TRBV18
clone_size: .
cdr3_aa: CASSPHPPSGSYNEQFF
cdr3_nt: TGTGCCAGCTCACCCCACCCTCCTAGCGGTTCCTACAATGAGCAGTTCTTC

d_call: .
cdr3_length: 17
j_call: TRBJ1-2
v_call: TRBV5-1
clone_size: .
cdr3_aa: CASSLGGNRVANYGYTF
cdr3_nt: TGCGCCAGCAGCTTGGGGGGAAACAGGGTAGCTAACTATGGCTACACCTTC

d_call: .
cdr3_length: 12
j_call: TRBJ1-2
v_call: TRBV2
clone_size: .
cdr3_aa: CASSDRLYGYTF
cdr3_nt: TGTGCCAGCAGTGACAGACTCTATGGCTACACCTTC

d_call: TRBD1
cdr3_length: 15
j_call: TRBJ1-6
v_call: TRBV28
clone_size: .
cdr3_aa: CASSWDSSYNSPLHF
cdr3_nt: TGTGCCAGCAGTTGGGACAGCTCCTATAATTCACCCCTCCACTTT

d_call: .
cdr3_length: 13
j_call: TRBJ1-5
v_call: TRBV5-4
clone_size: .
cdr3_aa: CASSLGGSRPQHF
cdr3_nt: TGTGCCAGCAGCTTGGGAGGTTCGCGGCCCCAGCATTTT

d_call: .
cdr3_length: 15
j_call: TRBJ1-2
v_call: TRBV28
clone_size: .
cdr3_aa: CASSRWGTPRFGYTF
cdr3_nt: TGTGCCAGCAGCCGGTGGGGGACACCTCGCTTTGGCTACACCTTC

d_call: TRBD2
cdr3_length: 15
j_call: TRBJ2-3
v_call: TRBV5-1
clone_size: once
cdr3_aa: CASSLGSGRTDTQYF
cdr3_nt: TGCGCCAGCAGCTTGGGGAGCGGGAGGACAGATACGCAGTATTTT

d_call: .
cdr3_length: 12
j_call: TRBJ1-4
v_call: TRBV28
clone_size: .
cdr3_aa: CASSLLFEKLFF
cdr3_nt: TGTGCCAGCAGTTTATTATTTGAAAAACTGTTTTTT

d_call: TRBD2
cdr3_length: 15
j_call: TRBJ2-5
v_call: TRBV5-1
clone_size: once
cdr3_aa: CASSPGLAGYETQYF
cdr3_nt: TGCGCCAGCAGCCCGGGACTAGCGGGGTATGAGACCCAGTACTTC

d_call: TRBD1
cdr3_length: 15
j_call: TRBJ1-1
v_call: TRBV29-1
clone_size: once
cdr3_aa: CSVGMTGTGDTEAFF
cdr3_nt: TGCAGCGTTGGCATGACCGGGACAGGGGACACTGAAGCTTTCTTT

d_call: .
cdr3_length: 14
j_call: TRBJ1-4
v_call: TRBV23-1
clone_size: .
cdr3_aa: CASGSGPTNEKLFF
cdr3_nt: TGCGCCAGCGGATCAGGGCCCACTAATGAAAAACTGTTTTTT

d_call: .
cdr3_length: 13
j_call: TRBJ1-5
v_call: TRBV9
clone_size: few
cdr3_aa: CASSRSQGQPQHF
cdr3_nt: TGTGCCAGCAGTCGTAGTCAGGGACAGCCCCAGCATTTT

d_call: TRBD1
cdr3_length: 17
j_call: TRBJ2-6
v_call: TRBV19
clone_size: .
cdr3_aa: CASRQTGADSGANVLTF
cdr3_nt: TGTGCCAGTAGGCAAACAGGGGCTGACTCTGGGGCCAACGTCCTGACTTTC

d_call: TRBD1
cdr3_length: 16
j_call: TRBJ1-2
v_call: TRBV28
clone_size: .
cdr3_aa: CASSLRTFGTGDGYTF
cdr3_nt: TGTGCCAGCAGTTTAAGAACCTTCGGGACAGGGGACGGCTACACCTTC

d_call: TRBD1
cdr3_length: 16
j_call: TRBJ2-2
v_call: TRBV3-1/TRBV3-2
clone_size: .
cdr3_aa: CASSQENQGADGELFF
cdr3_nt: TGTGCCAGCAGCCAAGAAAACCAGGGGGCGGACGGGGAGCTGTTTTTT

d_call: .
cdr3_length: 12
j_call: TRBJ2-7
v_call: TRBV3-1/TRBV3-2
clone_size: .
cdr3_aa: CASRRGQYEQYF
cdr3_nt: TGTGCCAGCAGACGCGGACAGTACGAGCAGTACTTC

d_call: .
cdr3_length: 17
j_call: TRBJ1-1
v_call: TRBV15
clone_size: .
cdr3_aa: CATSPIGAGSRNTEAFF
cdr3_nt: TGTGCCACCAGCCCCATAGGGGCAGGGTCTAGGAACACTGAAGCTTTCTTT

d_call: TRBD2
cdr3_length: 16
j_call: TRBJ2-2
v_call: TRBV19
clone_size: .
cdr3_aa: CASSRASGIDTGELFF
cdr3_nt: TGTGCCAGTAGCCGGGCTAGCGGGATAGACACCGGGGAGCTGTTTTTT